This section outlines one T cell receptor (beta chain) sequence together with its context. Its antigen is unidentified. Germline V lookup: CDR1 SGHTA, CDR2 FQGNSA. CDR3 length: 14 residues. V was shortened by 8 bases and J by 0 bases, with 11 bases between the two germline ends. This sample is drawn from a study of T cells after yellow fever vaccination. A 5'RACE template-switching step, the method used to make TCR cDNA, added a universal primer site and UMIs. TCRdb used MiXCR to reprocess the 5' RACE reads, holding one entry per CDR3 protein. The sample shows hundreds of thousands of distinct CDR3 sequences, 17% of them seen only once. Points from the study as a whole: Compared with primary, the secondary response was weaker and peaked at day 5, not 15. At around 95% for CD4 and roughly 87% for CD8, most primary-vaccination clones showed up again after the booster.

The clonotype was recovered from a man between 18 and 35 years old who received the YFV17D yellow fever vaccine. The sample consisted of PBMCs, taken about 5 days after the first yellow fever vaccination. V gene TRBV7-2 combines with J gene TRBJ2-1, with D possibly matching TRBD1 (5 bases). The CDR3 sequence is CASGASSSYNEQFF. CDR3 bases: TGTGCCAGCGGGGCCTCAAGCTCCTACAATGAGCAGTTCTTC.